This TCR beta chain is drawn from a study of T cells in Graves' hyperthyroidism and ophthalmopathy. Findings and caveats of the study: Blood shared most expanded thyroid clonotypes above 0.001.

To note about this clonotype: What it binds is not known.

Amplification of TCR beta CDR3 regions used RNA as the template. A set of HTBI primers served as the primers for a first-round RT-PCR of the TCR CDR3. Each CDR3 protein gets one entry after TCRdb re-called the multiplex PCR reads with MiXCR. The sample includes 300,000 to 400,000 distinct CDR3 sequences, roughly 20% of them seen just once. From germline, CDR1 is LNHDA and CDR2 SQIVND (reference sequence). CDR3 size: 14 residues. V dropped 1 base and J dropped 5 bases, with 11 bases sitting between them. Material: blood. V is TRBV19 and J is TRBJ1-1, with D maybe TRBD1 (5 bases). The sequence was obtained from a man aged 18 to 30 with Graves' ophthalmopathy. In DNA form, the CDR3 reads TGTGCCAGTAGTATAGTGGGGGAGCTAACTGAAGCTTTCTTT. Translating it yields CASSIVGELTEAFF.